The 28 T cell receptor beta chains below come from one sample, sequenced in a study of beta chain features in type 1 diabetes. Reverse transcribing all isolated RNA meant expressed TCRB transcripts were sequenced. The method was immunoSEQ multiplex PCR; TCRdb's version includes in-frame clones alone and lacks a portion of them. The repertoire holds 35,000 or so clones, with around 60% as singletons. Sequenced sample: Tregs from blood. The receptors come from a woman aged 30 to 39 in good health.

The chain links TRBV6-5 to TRBJ2-7; D possibly corresponds to TRBD2 (5 bases). From germline, CDR1 is MNHEY and CDR2 SVGAGI. The CDR3 extends over 14 amino acids. The V end was cut by 6 bases, the J end by 4 bases, with 16 bases between. The CDR3 region is CASSPGPSRYEQYF. The CDR3, as DNA: TGTGCCAGCAGCCCAGGTCCTAGCCGTTACGAGCAGTACTTC.

The V and J genes are TRBV6-4 and TRBJ2-1; TRBD2 matches at 11 bases. Looked up from germline, CDR1 is MRHNA and CDR2 is SNTAGT. The J segment lost 6 bases and the V segment lost 5 bases, leaving 6 bases of the junction unmatched. CDR3 length equals 15 residues. The CDR3 sequence is CASSLLAGVGNEQFF. The CDR3 nucleotides read TGTGCCAGCAGTTTACTAGCGGGAGTTGGCAATGAGCAGTTCTTC.

The sample holds one count of this clone. The chain carries TRBV9 and TRBJ2-5, with 9 bases that match TRBD1. Germline CDR1 SGDLS, CDR2 YYNGEE. CDR3 length: 14 amino acids. J was trimmed by 1 base and V by 7 bases; bases with no gene match: 5. CDR3 amino acids: CASGRTGAQETQYF. The CDR3 nucleotides read TGTGCCAGCGGACGGACAGGGGCCCAAGAGACCCAGTACTTC.

The V and J genes are TRBV5-6 and TRBJ2-1, with a possible D match to TRBD2 (5 bases). Germline V gene sequence: CDR1 SGHDT, CDR2 YYEEEE. The CDR3 contains 13 residues. The ends were cut back, 1 base at V and 7 bases at J, with 9 bases in the middle. The CDR3 nucleotides read TGTGCCAGCAGCTTGAATAGGAGGAATGAGCAGTTCTTC. Encoded protein: CASSLNRRNEQFF.

The rearrangement uses TRBV4-3 and TRBJ2-1, with 10 bases identical to TRBD2. Germline trimming cut 4 bases from V and 6 bases from J; bases unmatched to any gene: 12. CDR1 and CDR2 (germline): LGHNA, YSLEER. The CDR3 contains 17 residues. The CDR3: CASSRTGASGSPNEQFF. The CDR3 region has the DNA TGCGCCAGCAGCCGTACCGGGGCTAGCGGGAGCCCCAATGAGCAGTTCTTC.

The CDR3 spells CASSPQNKKLAGASNEQFF. In DNA form, the CDR3 reads TGTGCCAGCTCACCACAGAACAAGAAACTAGCGGGAGCAAGCAATGAGCAGTTCTTC. J is TRBJ2-1 and V is TRBV18; 11 nucleotides line up with TRBD2. Per the germline V gene, CDR1 is KGHSH and CDR2 is LQKENI. V was pared by 1 base and J by 6 bases, with 14 bases of the junction left unmatched. This CDR3 region has 19 residues.

The chain joins TRBV12-5 to TRBJ2-6, with 11 bases matching TRBD1. This CDR3 spans 17 amino acids. CDR1 LGHNT and CDR2 FRNRAP come from the germline V gene. With 6 bases clipped from V and 4 bases from J, the junction kept 8 bases outside the gene matches. CDR3: CASGPGTGGSGANVLTF. The DNA of the CDR3 is TGTGCTAGTGGACCCGGGACAGGGGGTTCCGGGGCCAACGTCCTGACTTTC. The whole variable domain, filled in from reference TRBV12-5 and TRBJ2-6, reads DARVTQTPRHKVTEMGQEVTMRCQPILGHNTVFWYRQTMMQGLELLAYFRNRAPLDDSGMPKDRFSAEMPDATLATLKIQPSEPRDSAVYFCASGPGTGGSGANVLTFGAGSRLTVL.

V is TRBV4-3 and J is TRBJ1-1; TRBD1 agrees at 9 bases. Unmatched junction bases numbered 5, after V lost 3 bases and J lost 3 bases. CDR1 and CDR2 (germline): LGHNA, YSLEER. The CDR3 loop spans 15 amino acids. This CDR3 reads CASSHRTGEDTEAFF. CDR3 sequence (DNA): TGCGCCAGCAGCCACAGGACAGGGGAAGACACTGAAGCTTTCTTT.

This chain uses TRBV11-2 with TRBJ2-5, with 10 bases matching TRBD2. This CDR3 is 13 amino acids long. The germline CDR1 and CDR2 sequences are SGHAT and FQNNGV. V shed 4 bases, J shed 9 bases, and the junction held 5 bases outside the gene matches. This chain's CDR3 is CASSSVAGGAQYF. DNA of the CDR3: TGTGCCAGCAGCTCCGTAGCGGGAGGTGCCCAGTACTTC.

This clone was detected only a few times. V and J are TRBV14 and TRBJ1-1; 7 bases agree with TRBD1. Germline V CDR1 and CDR2: SGHDN, FVKESK. The ends lost 9 bases at V and 11 bases at J; junction bases unmatched: 9. There are 11 residues in the CDR3. This CDR3 is CARRTGVLAFF. The CDR3 DNA reads as TGTGCCAGGAGAACAGGGGTTCTGGCTTTCTTT.

The chain has TRBV7-8 and TRBJ2-1, with D uncertain. V was shortened by 0 bases and J by 15 bases, with 21 bases between the two germline ends. This CDR3 contains 15 residues. Germline V lookup: CDR1 SGHVS, CDR2 FQNEAQ. The CDR3 here is CASSLAITYILRPFF. The CDR3 nucleotides read TGTGCCAGCAGCTTAGCGATAACCTATATTTTACGTCCGTTCTTC.

The CDR3 here is CASSLFGGENTGELFF. The CDR3 DNA follows: TGTGCCAGCAGCTTATTCGGCGGGGAAAACACCGGGGAGCTGTTTTTT. The J gene is TRBJ2-2, the V gene TRBV7-9; maybe TRBD2 (6 bases). CDR1 is SEHNR, CDR2 FQNEAQ, per germline (reference sequence). The CDR3 consists of 16 residues. The V end was cut by 2 bases, the J end by 2 bases, with 12 bases between.

This clone has just a few counts. The V call is TRBV5-4, the J call TRBJ1-1; 10 nucleotides line up with TRBD1. CDR1 SGHNT and CDR2 YYREEE come from the germline V gene (reference sequence). The CDR3 contains 18 residues. Germline trimming cut 4 bases from V and 4 bases from J; bases unmatched to any gene: 16. This CDR3 reads CASSRAGTGAMVGTEAFF. The CDR3 nucleotides are TGTGCCAGCAGCCGAGCTGGGACAGGGGCCATGGTTGGCACTGAAGCTTTCTTT. Full variable domain (outside the CDR3, taken from reference TRBV5-4 and TRBJ1-1): ETGVTQSPTHLIKTRGQQVTLRCSSQSGHNTVSWYQQALGQGPQFIFQYYREEENGRGNFPPRFSGLQFPNYSSELNVNALELDDSALYLCASSRAGTGAMVGTEAFFGQGTRLTVV.

V usage is TRBV4-2 and J usage is TRBJ2-1; D is ambiguous. Between the trimmed V and J ends, which lost 4 bases and 5 bases, there was a span of 9 bases. CDR1 is LGHNA, CDR2 YNFKEQ, per germline. The CDR3 covers 13 residues. In DNA, the CDR3 is TGTGCCAGCAGCCGCACGGAGCACAATGAGCAGTTCTTC. Its translation: CASSRTEHNEQFF.

There are a few counts of this clone. The chain links TRBV6-1 to TRBJ2-7, with 8 nucleotides matching TRBD1. V lost 5 bases to trimming and J lost 2 bases; unmatched junction nucleotides: 5. The CDR3 totals 14 residues. The germline V gene has CDR1 MNHNS and CDR2 SASEGT. The DNA of the CDR3 is TGTGCCAGCAGTTTATCGGACAGGGCCTACGAGCAGTACTTC. It encodes CASSLSDRAYEQYF.

This clone was found a few times. The chain uses TRBV18 and TRBJ1-2; possibly TRBD1 for D (5 bases). The CDR3 extends over 13 amino acids. Trimming removed 3 bases at V and 2 bases at J, with 7 bases between. Germline values: CDR1 KGHSH, CDR2 LQKENI. The CDR3 reads CASSPEGNYGYTF. CDR3 DNA: TGTGCCAGCTCACCGGAGGGGAACTATGGCTACACCTTC.

The CDR3 loop is CATSPLAGVDNEQFF. CDR3 sequence (DNA): TGTGCCACCAGCCCCCTAGCGGGAGTTGACAATGAGCAGTTCTTC. V is TRBV19 and J is TRBJ2-1, with TRBD2 matching 10 bases. After removal of 10 bases from V and 5 bases from J, the junction contained 11 bases not matched to a gene. In germline, CDR1 is LNHDA, CDR2 SQIVND (reference sequence). This CDR3 has 15 amino acids.

This clone came up once. The V gene is TRBV27, the J gene TRBJ2-5, with TRBD2 matching 9 bases. Germline CDR1 and CDR2: MNHEY and SMNVEV (reference sequence). With 3 bases clipped from V and 5 bases from J, the junction kept 10 bases outside the gene matches. This CDR3 contains 16 residues. DNA for the CDR3: TGTGCCAGCAGTTTCGGATTTGCGGGAGGGGAGGAGACCCAGTACTTC. The encoded protein is CASSFGFAGGEETQYF.

The rearrangement uses TRBV19 and TRBJ2-3, with D perhaps TRBD2 (6 bases). The CDR3 contains 17 residues. Germline CDR1 LNHDA, CDR2 SQIVND (reference sequence). V lost 2 bases, J lost 4 bases, and 19 bases lay in between. The CDR3 is CASSISLFGGGADTQYF. CDR3 nucleotides: TGTGCCAGTAGTATATCCTTGTTCGGGGGTGGTGCAGATACGCAGTATTTT. The variable domain in full, completed from reference TRBV19 and TRBJ2-3, reads DGGITQSPKYLFRKEGQNVTLSCEQNLNHDAMYWYRQDPGQGLRLIYYSQIVNDFQKGDIAEGYSVSREKKESFPLTVTSAQKNPTAFYLCASSISLFGGGADTQYFGPGTRLTVL.

The chain uses TRBV5-4 and TRBJ1-2; no clear D. The V gene lost 0 bases and the J gene lost 4 bases, with 10 bases spanning the gap. CDR1 and CDR2 from the germline V gene are SGHNT and YYREEE (reference sequence). This CDR3 is built from 14 residues. The CDR3 loop is CASSLDSDFYGYTF. The CDR3 DNA sequence: TGTGCCAGCAGCTTGGATTCGGACTTCTATGGCTACACCTTC.

Points on this clone: Other DNA sequences in the sample encode the same CDR3. The rearrangement uses TRBV6-5 and TRBJ1-2; D is unclear. V lost 4 bases and J lost 5, with 11 bases in between. Germline V gene lookup returns CDR1 MNHEY and CDR2 SVGAGI. This CDR3 is 13 amino acids long. CDR3 in amino acids: CASSFTVNYGYTF. DNA of the CDR3: TGTGCCAGCAGTTTTACAGTAAATTATGGCTACACCTTC.

The V and J genes are TRBV28 and TRBJ2-7, with a tentative D call TRBD1 (6 bases). The V gene lost 1 base and the J gene lost 0 bases, with 16 bases spanning the gap. The V gene's germline CDR1 is MDHEN and CDR2 SYDVKM. CDR3 size: 17 residues. As DNA, the CDR3 is TGTGCCAGCAGTTTATCTGGGGGCAGGGGCCTCTCCTACGAGCAGTACTTC. This encodes CASSLSGGRGLSYEQYF.

Concerning this clone itself: This same CDR3 is encoded by further DNA sequences in the sample. The rearrangement joins TRBV27 to TRBJ2-6; tentatively, D is TRBD1 (5 bases). Germline lookup yields CDR1 MNHEY and CDR2 SMNVEV (reference sequence). V was pared by 1 base and J by 0 bases, with 13 bases between. This CDR3 contains 18 residues. CDR3 sequence: CASSLFLGHTSGANVLTF. CDR3 DNA: TGTGCCAGCAGTTTATTCCTGGGGCACACCTCTGGGGCCAACGTCCTGACTTTC. The entire variable domain, with the rest obtained from reference TRBV27 and TRBJ2-6, is as follows: EAQVTQNPRYLITVTGKKLTVTCSQNMNHEYMSWYRQDPGLGLRQIYYSMNVEVTDKGDVPEGYKVSRKEKRNFPLILESPSPNQTSLYFCASSLFLGHTSGANVLTFGAGSRLTVL.

The V call is TRBV7-3, the J call TRBJ2-1; TRBD2 is a possible D gene (5 bases). Trimming removed 1 base from V and 0 bases from J, with 13 bases in between. CDR3 size: 17 residues. Per the germline V gene, CDR1 is SGHTA and CDR2 is FQGTGA. CDR3: CASSLIAIPSSYNEQFF. The CDR3 nucleotides read TGTGCCAGCAGCTTAATAGCGATCCCGAGCTCCTACAATGAGCAGTTCTTC.

V gene TRBV30 combines with J gene TRBJ1-1; 8 bases are shared with TRBD1. V gave up 2 bases and J gave up 4 bases; unmatched junction bases: 3. Germline lookup yields CDR1 GTSNPN and CDR2 SVGIG (reference sequence). CDR3 length: 13 amino acids. The chain's CDR3 is CAWSRQGSTEAFF. The CDR3 DNA reads TGTGCCTGGAGTAGACAGGGGAGCACTGAAGCTTTCTTT.

This chain connects TRBV27 to TRBJ2-7, with 8 nucleotides matching TRBD2. This CDR3 comprises 13 residues. Germline CDR1 MNHEY, CDR2 SMNVEV (reference sequence). J was trimmed by 6 bases and V by 6 bases; bases with no gene match: 7. CDR3 sequence (DNA): TGTGCCAGCAGCCCCCGGGGGGGCGGCGAGCAGTACTTC. Encoded protein: CASSPRGGGEQYF.

The rearrangement joins TRBV7-2 to TRBJ2-7, with TRBD1 matching 8 bases. Germline CDR1 SGHTA, CDR2 FQGNSA. The J segment lost 2 bases and the V segment lost 5 bases, leaving 2 bases of the junction unmatched. The CDR3 length is 13 residues. The CDR3: CASSQGATYEQYF. CDR3 coding DNA: TGTGCCAGCAGCCAGGGGGCCACCTACGAGCAGTACTTC.

By share, this clone ranks as medium-sized (0.01 to 0.1%). The chain employs TRBV6-6 and TRBJ1-1; D is unresolved. Trimming took 2 bases from V and 0 from J, leaving 7 bases between them. The CDR3 covers 14 residues. The germline CDR1 and CDR2 sequences are MNHNY and SVGAGI (reference sequence). The CDR3 spells CASSYAGLNTEAFF. CDR3 in DNA: TGTGCCAGCAGTTACGCGGGTCTGAACACTGAAGCTTTCTTT.